This TCR beta chain was sequenced in a study of shared clonotypes between healthy human individuals. The overall study: A couple of women and a few men aged 18 to 49 made up the donors.

The germline V gene encodes CDR1 SQVTM and CDR2 ANQGSEA. The V gene lost 2 bases and the J gene lost 7 bases, with 18 bases spanning the gap. The CDR3 has 15 amino acids. Study results and caveats: Clonotype sharing levels among donors were expected to vary with sequencing depth.

Notes on this clone: The antigen remains undetermined.

Several immunoSEQ plates held equal portions of the genomic DNA taken from each subset. Repertoires were generated with immunoSEQ multiplex PCR, while TCRdb's copy carries only in-frame clones and drops some. This table holds 450,000 to 600,000 clones, approximately 79% found once. Material for sequencing was PBMCs. This rearrangement joins TRBV29-1 to TRBJ2-1; D is tentatively TRBD1 or TRBD2 (6 bases each). The receptor was derived from a woman between 35 and 50 years old in good health. Some clones in this sample may be carry-over from other donors' samples. CDR3 in DNA: TGCAGCGTTGAAATCGGGGGCGATCCGACAAATGAGCAGTTCTTC. Translation gives CSVEIGGDPTNEQFF.